These T cell receptor beta chains were read from a single sample in a study of T-cell reconstitution after alpha-beta-depleted transplantation in children. TCRdb re-analysed the PCR reads in MiXCR, keeping a single row per CDR3 protein. Among about 340,000 distinct CDR3 sequences listed, around 16% were seen once. The material sequenced was PBMCs, mostly from graft donor cells, taken 360 days after TCRalphabeta/CD19-depleted stem cell transplant. These receptors were taken from a male patient under 10 years old who had a stem cell transplant for acute lymphoblastic leukemia, so the T cells may come from the graft donor. CDR3s include the opening cysteine and the closing phenylalanine or tryptophan. The order of the fields is V gene, clone size, J gene, D gene, CDR3 DNA, CDR3 protein. D genes are given only for firm matches. Expanded clones get a size class; other rows say once, few or many, or leave the size out.

TRBV12-3/TRBV12-4	few	TRBJ2-5	-	TGTGCCAGCACCCTACAGGGGGAGGGTGAGACCCAGTACTTC	CASTLQGEGETQYF
TRBV5-1	many	TRBJ2-1	-	TGCGCCACTTCAGCCGATTCCTACAATGAGCAGTTCTTC	CATSADSYNEQFF
TRBV20-1	few	TRBJ2-3	-	TGCAGTCAGCCCCCCGGACGCACAGATACGCAGTATTTT	CSQPPGRTDTQYF
TRBV12-3/TRBV12-4	few	TRBJ2-6	-	TGTGCCAGCAGTTTGGGGCCTGGGGCCAACGTCCTGACTTTC	CASSLGPGANVLTF
TRBV28	few	TRBJ2-1	TRBD2	TGTGCCAGCAGTTTCGGACTAGTCTCCATCTCCGACAATGAGCAGTTCTTC	CASSFGLVSISDNEQFF
TRBV2	-	TRBJ2-2	TRBD1	TGTGCCAGCACTAGGGACAGAGGAACCGGGGAGCTGTTTTTT	CASTRDRGTGELFF
TRBV29-1	many	TRBJ2-7	TRBD2	TGCAGTGGGACTAGCGGGAGTTACGAGCAGTACTTC	CSGTSGSYEQYF
TRBV5-1	few	TRBJ2-3	-	TGCGCCAGCAGCCCGATCACGGGGACAGATACGCAGTATTTT	CASSPITGTDTQYF
TRBV5-1	-	TRBJ2-2	-	TGCGCCAGCAGCTTGGGGCAGGTGCGGACCGGGGAGCTGTTTTTT	CASSLGQVRTGELFF
TRBV6-5	many	TRBJ2-5	-	TGTGCCAGCAGTTACGCGGCGTTAGTGGAGACCCAGTACTTC	CASSYAALVETQYF
TRBV7-3	-	TRBJ2-3	-	TGTGCCAGCAGCTCTTCCCCGACCGTGGGAGATACGCAGTATTTT	CASSSSPTVGDTQYF
TRBV6-1	-	TRBJ2-7	TRBD1	TGTGCCAGCAAAAAACAGGGGGCCGACGAGCAGTACTTC	CASKKQGADEQYF
TRBV18	-	TRBJ2-7	-	TGTGCCAGCTCACCACCGGGACATCTCTACGAGCAGTACTTC	CASSPPGHLYEQYF
TRBV28	few	TRBJ1-1	-	TGTGCCAGCAGTGGTTTCGCCCCCGGGACACAGGGTTTCTTCATGAACACTGAAGCTTTCTTT	CASSGFAPGTQGFFMNTEAFF
TRBV6-5	many	TRBJ1-2	TRBD1	TGTGCCAGCAGGTTCCGACAGGGGTATGGCTACACCTTC	CASRFRQGYGYTF
TRBV19	-	TRBJ2-7	-	TGTGCCAGTAGTATGGGGGCCGGAACCTACGAGCAGTACTTC	CASSMGAGTYEQYF
TRBV7-6	-	TRBJ2-7	TRBD2	TGTGCCAGCAGCTTGTTTCCTAGCGGGACGGGTCTTACCTACGAGCAGTACTTC	CASSLFPSGTGLTYEQYF
TRBV6-2/TRBV6-3	many	TRBJ2-6	-	TGTGCCAGCAGTTACTGGGGGCAGACTGGGGCCAACGTCCTGACTTTC	CASSYWGQTGANVLTF
TRBV18	-	TRBJ2-2	-	TGTGCCAGCTCACCAGGCCCCTTGGGGGAGCTGTTTTTT	CASSPGPLGELFF
TRBV12-3/TRBV12-4	-	TRBJ1-1	TRBD1	TGTGCCAGCACCCGGACAGGTCTGAACACTGAAGCTTTCTTT	CASTRTGLNTEAFF
TRBV6-1	-	TRBJ2-1	-	TGTGCCAGCAGTGGGTGGTGGAGTGAGCAGTTCTTC	CASSGWWSEQFF
TRBV10-3	few	TRBJ2-3	-	TGTGCCATCAGTGAGTGGGGAGATACGCAGTATTTT	CAISEWGDTQYF
TRBV6-2/TRBV6-3	-	TRBJ2-1	-	TGTGCCAGCATTCGAGACAGTGTCGTCAATGAGCAGTTCTTC	CASIRDSVVNEQFF
TRBV28	many	TRBJ1-3	-	TGTGCCAGCAGTTTTGTCAGCTCTGGAAACACCATATATTTT	CASSFVSSGNTIYF
TRBV5-1	few	TRBJ2-1	-	TGCGCCAGCAGCTTATTCCTAGCGCTGCACAATGAGCAGTTCTTC	CASSLFLALHNEQFF
TRBV12-3/TRBV12-4	few	TRBJ2-2	-	TGTGCCAGCAGTCGGACGATCGGGGCCGGGGAGCTGTTTTTT	CASSRTIGAGELFF